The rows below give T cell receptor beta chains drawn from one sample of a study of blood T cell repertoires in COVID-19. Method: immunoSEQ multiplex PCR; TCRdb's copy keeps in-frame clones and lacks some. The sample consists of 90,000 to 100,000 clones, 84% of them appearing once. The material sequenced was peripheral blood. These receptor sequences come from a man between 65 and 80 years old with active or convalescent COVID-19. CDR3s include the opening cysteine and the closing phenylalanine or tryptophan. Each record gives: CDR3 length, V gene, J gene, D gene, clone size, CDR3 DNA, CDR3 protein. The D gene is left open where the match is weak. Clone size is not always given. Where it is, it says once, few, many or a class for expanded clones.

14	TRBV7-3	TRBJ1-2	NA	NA	TGTGCCAGCAGACCGGACACAGGCATCTATGGCTACACCTTC	CASRPDTGIYGYTF
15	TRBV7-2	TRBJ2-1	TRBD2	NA	TGTGCCAGCAGCCCTCGGGGAGGGCTGGGCGATGAGCAGTTCTTC	CASSPRGGLGDEQFF
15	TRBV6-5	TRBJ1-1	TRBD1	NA	TGTGGTTCATCAGGGGGCAAAGGTGTGAACACTGAAGCTTTCTTT	CGSSGGKGVNTEAFF
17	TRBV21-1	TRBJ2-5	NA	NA	TGTGCCAGCAGCAAAGATAAAGACAGGGGGTACGGGGAGACCCAGTACTTC	CASSKDKDRGYGETQYF
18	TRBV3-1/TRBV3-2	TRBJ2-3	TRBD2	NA	TGTGCCAGCAGCCGAGTTGACCCGCGGGGGGGGGTAACAGATACGCAGTATTTT	CASSRVDPRGGVTDTQYF
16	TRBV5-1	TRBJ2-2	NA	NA	TGCGCCAGCAGCTTGGCCGGGACAACGAACACCGGGGAGCTGTTTTTT	CASSLAGTTNTGELFF
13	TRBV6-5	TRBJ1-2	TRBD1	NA	TGTGCCAGCAGCTCCACAGGGGGAGGAGGCTACACCTTC	CASSSTGGGGYTF
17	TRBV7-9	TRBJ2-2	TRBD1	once	TGTGCCAGCAGCTTAGAGCCGGACAGGGTGTCCGCCGGGGAGCTGTTTTTT	CASSLEPDRVSAGELFF
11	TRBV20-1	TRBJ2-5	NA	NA	TGCAGTGCTAGACAGTTAGAGACCCAGTACTTC	CSARQLETQYF
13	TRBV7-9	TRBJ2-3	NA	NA	TGTGCCAGCAGCTTGCTAGTTACAGATACGCAGTATTTT	CASSLLVTDTQYF
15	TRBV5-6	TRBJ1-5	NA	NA	TGTGCCAGCAGCCAGCGGGGGCAGGGCCATCAGCCCCAGCATTTT	CASSQRGQGHQPQHF
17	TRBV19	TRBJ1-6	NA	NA	TGTGCCAGTAGTATTAACCCCACCGGGAACAAAAATTCACCCCTCCACTTT	CASSINPTGNKNSPLHF
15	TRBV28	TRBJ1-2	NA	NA	TGTGCCAGCAGCTACACAGGGTTTTCTAACTATGGCTACACCTTC	CASSYTGFSNYGYTF
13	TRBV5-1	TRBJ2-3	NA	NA	TGCGCCAGCAGCCCACTGGACACTCAGACGCAGTATTTT	CASSPLDTQTQYF
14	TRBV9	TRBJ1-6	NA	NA	TGTGCCAGCAGCGTGGAGGGGATGGGTTCACCCCTCCACTTT	CASSVEGMGSPLHF
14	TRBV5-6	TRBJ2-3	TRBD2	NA	TGTGCCAGCAGTGCTAGCGGGCGCACAGATACGCAGTATTTT	CASSASGRTDTQYF
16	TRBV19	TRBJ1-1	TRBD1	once	TGTGCCAGTAGTATAGCCAGGACAGGGGTAAACACTGAAGCTTTCTTT	CASSIARTGVNTEAFF
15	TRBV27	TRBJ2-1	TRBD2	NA	TGTGCCAGCACCTCCGAGAGCGGGGGGGCCTATGAGCAGTTCTTC	CASTSESGGAYEQFF
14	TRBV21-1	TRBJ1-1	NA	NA	TGTGCCAGCAGCCCCCGGACAGAGAACACTGAAGCTTTCTTT	CASSPRTENTEAFF
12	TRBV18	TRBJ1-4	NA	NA	TGTGCCAGCTCCGAGGCTAATGAAAAACTGTTTTTT	CASSEANEKLFF
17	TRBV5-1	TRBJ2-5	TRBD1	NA	TGCGCCAGCAGTTCGCGGACAGGGGGCCCGGTCCAAGAGACCCAGTACTTC	CASSSRTGGPVQETQYF
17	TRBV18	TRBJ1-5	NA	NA	TGTGCCAGCTCACCCTCAACAGGCGCTTATAGCAATCAGCCCCAGCATTTT	CASSPSTGAYSNQPQHF
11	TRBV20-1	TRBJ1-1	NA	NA	TGCAGTGCTAGAGATCGAGGGCGATCTTTCTTT	CSARDRGRSFF
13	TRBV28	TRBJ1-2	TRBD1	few	TGTGCCAGCAGTTTGGGACAGAACTATGGCTACACCTTC	CASSLGQNYGYTF
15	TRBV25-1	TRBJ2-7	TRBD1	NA	TGTGCCAGCGCAAAGGTTGGGACAGGAGCCTACGAGCAGTACTTC	CASAKVGTGAYEQYF
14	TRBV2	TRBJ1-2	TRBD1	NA	TGTGCCAGCAGCGGGGACAGAAGTATCTATGGCTACACCTTC	CASSGDRSIYGYTF
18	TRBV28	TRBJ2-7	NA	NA	TGTGCCAGCAGTTTAGAGTTCGGCAGGGCCATACACGGGTACGAGCAGTACTTC	CASSLEFGRAIHGYEQYF
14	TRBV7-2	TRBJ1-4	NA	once	TGTGCCAGCAGCTTTGGGGCAGGCCGGGAAAAACTGTTTTTT	CASSFGAGREKLFF
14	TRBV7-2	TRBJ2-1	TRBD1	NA	TGTGCCAGCAGCCCCGGGACAGGGGGCAATGAGCAGTTCTTC	CASSPGTGGNEQFF
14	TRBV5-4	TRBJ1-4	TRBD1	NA	TGTGCCAGCAGCTCGGGACAGACTAATGAAAAACTGTTTTTT	CASSSGQTNEKLFF
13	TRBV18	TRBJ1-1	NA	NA	TGTGCCAGCTCAGACGGACAGAACACTGAAGCTTTCTTT	CASSDGQNTEAFF
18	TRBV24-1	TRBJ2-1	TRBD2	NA	TGTGCCACCAGTGATCCTTCACCCCTTGCGGGGGGGTACAATGAGCAGTTCTTC	CATSDPSPLAGGYNEQFF
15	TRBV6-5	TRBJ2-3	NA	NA	TGTGCCAGCAGTCAGTCCGGGGGGCACGCAGATACGCAGTATTTT	CASSQSGGHADTQYF
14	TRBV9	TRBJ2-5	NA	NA	TGTGCCAGCAGCGTATCGGGGGGCCCGGAGACCCAGTACTTC	CASSVSGGPETQYF
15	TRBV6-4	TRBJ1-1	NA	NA	TGTGCCAGCACCCTACTGAGGGGGGGTAACACTGAAGCTTTCTTT	CASTLLRGGNTEAFF
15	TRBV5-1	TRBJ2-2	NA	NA	TGCGCCAGCAGCGTCGGGACTCCTCCAGTCGGGGAGCTGTTTTTT	CASSVGTPPVGELFF
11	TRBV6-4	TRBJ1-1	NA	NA	TGTGCCAGCCCCCCGTACACTGAAGCTTTCTTT	CASPPYTEAFF
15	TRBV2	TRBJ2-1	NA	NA	TGTGCCAGCAGTTCTGGACAGCGGATGTACAATGAGCAGTTCTTC	CASSSGQRMYNEQFF
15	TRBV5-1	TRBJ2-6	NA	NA	TGCGCCAGCAGCTTCCAGGGTTCTGGGGCCAACGTCCTGACTTTC	CASSFQGSGANVLTF
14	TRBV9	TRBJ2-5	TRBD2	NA	TGTGCCAGCAGCAACCGGGGGGGCGGAGAGACCCAGTACTTC	CASSNRGGGETQYF
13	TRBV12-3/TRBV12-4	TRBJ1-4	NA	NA	TGTGCCAGCAGTATGGACAGTAATGAAAAACTGTTTTTT	CASSMDSNEKLFF
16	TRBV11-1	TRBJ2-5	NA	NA	TGTGCCAGCAGCTTAGCTAGCGCCGCCCTCCAGGAGACCCAGTACTTC	CASSLASAALQETQYF
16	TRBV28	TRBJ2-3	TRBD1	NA	TGTGCCAGCAGCCCAGGACAGGGAAGTCGGGCGGATACGCAGTATTTT	CASSPGQGSRADTQYF
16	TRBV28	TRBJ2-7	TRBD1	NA	TGTGCCAGCAGTCCAACAGGCAGGGGGCGCTCCCACGAGCAGTACTTC	CASSPTGRGRSHEQYF
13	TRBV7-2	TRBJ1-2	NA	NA	TGTGCCAGCAGCTTGGGGCCAATTTGGGGCTACACCTTC	CASSLGPIWGYTF
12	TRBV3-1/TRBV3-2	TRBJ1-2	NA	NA	TGTGCCAGCAGCCAGAGTAACTATGGCTACACCTTC	CASSQSNYGYTF
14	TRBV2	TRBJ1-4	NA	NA	TGTGCCAGCAGTGCCGTTTTAACTAATGAAAAACTGTTTTTT	CASSAVLTNEKLFF
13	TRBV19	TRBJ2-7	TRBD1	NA	TGTGCCAGTAGTGATCAGGGGGCGGACGAGCAGTACTTC	CASSDQGADEQYF
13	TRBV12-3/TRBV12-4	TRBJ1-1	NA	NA	TGTGCCAGCAGTTTACACGGGAACACTGAAGCTTTCTTT	CASSLHGNTEAFF
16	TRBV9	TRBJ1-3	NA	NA	TGTGCCAGCAGCGTATCTAATTCCATCTCTGGAAACACCATATATTTT	CASSVSNSISGNTIYF
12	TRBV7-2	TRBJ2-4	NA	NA	TGTGCCAGCAGCCCTAGCGCTAACATTCAGTACTTC	CASSPSANIQYF
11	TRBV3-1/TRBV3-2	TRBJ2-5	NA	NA	TGTGCCAGCAGGTACAAAGAGACCCAGTACTTC	CASRYKETQYF
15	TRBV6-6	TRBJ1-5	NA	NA	TGTGCCAGCAGTTTGGAGGAATGGGGCAATCAGCCCCAGCATTTT	CASSLEEWGNQPQHF
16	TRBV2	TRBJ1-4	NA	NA	TGTGCCAGCAGTGAAAGGCTGGGGCAGGGGATTGAAAAACTGTTTTTT	CASSERLGQGIEKLFF
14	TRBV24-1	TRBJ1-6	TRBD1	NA	TGTGCCACCAGTGATGGACAGGTAAATTCACCCCTCCACTTT	CATSDGQVNSPLHF
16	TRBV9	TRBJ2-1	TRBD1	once	TGTGCCAGCAGCGTAGCCGCCGGGACAGGGTACAATGAGCAGTTCTTC	CASSVAAGTGYNEQFF